The 17 T cell receptor beta chains below were found in one sample sequenced in a study of shared clonotypes between healthy human individuals. Naive CD8 cells were CD45RO-negative, positively selected for CCR7, excluding terminally differentiated effector memory CD45RA+ cells. Method: immunoSEQ multiplex PCR; TCRdb's copy keeps in-frame clones and lacks some. The sample includes 2 million to 2.5 million clones, less than 95% of them seen just once. Sequencing was done on a sample of naive CD8+ T cells sorted from blood. Source of these receptors: a man between 18 and 29 years old in good health.

The chain joins TRBV7-9 to TRBJ2-1, with 8 positions matching TRBD2. The CDR3 has 17 residues. Germline trimming cut 4 bases from V and 5 bases from J; bases unmatched to any gene: 13. Germline CDR1 is SEHNR and CDR2 is FQNEAQ (reference sequence). CDR3 protein: CASSYSGGGEQNNEQFF. The CDR3 nucleotides read TGTGCCAGCAGCTACTCGGGAGGGGGAGAACAAAACAATGAGCAGTTCTTC.

The table lists this clone with a count of one. The chain is built from TRBV4-1 and TRBJ2-7; 9 nucleotides line up with TRBD2. The ends lost 3 bases at V and 2 bases at J; junction bases unmatched: 8. Germline loops: CDR1 MGHRA, CDR2 YSYEKL. The CDR3 contains 16 residues. CDR3 loop: CASSQEQRGAAYEQYF. In DNA, the CDR3 is TGCGCCAGCAGCCAGGAACAGCGGGGGGCAGCCTACGAGCAGTACTTC.

V gene TRBV5-1 combines with J gene TRBJ2-7, with TRBD2 matching over 13 bases. This CDR3 spans 20 amino acids. J gave up 2 bases and V 3 bases, and 17 bases lay outside the gene matches. The germline V gene has CDR1 SGHRS and CDR2 YFSETQ. This chain's CDR3 is CASSSGNTGLAGAPPYEQYF. In DNA, the CDR3 is TGCGCCAGCAGCTCGGGGAACACTGGACTAGCGGGGGCCCCACCCTACGAGCAGTACTTC.

The chain is built from TRBV5-1 and TRBJ2-7; D may be TRBD2 (6 bases). V was clipped by 5 bases and J by 3 bases, with 12 bases between them. Germline V gene sequence: CDR1 SGHRS, CDR2 YFSETQ. CDR3 size: 13 residues. CDR3 nucleotides: TGCGCCAGCAGGCGGGACGGGGACTACGAGCAGTACTTC. Protein: CASRRDGDYEQYF. The full variable domain, completed using reference TRBV5-1 and TRBJ2-7, is KAGVTQTPRYLIKTRGQQVTLSCSPISGHRSVSWYQQTPGQGLQFLFEYFSETQRNKGNFPGRFSGRQFSNSRSEMNVSTLELGDSALYLCASRRDGDYEQYFGPGTRLTVT.

This clone appeared a few times. In the same sample, other DNA sequences code for this CDR3. The chain combines TRBV5-6 with TRBJ2-7; D gene unclear. The CDR3 runs 13 residues. Trimming pared 0 bases from V and 2 bases from J, leaving 6 bases between. Germline values: CDR1 SGHDT, CDR2 YYEEEE. For the CDR3, the DNA is TGTGCCAGCAGCTTGGACAGCCCCTACGAGCAGTACTTC. Encoded protein: CASSLDSPYEQYF.

The chain joins TRBV6-4 to TRBJ2-7; tentatively, D is TRBD1 or TRBD2 (5 bases each). The V end lost 6 bases, the J end lost 4 bases, and 10 bases lay between the germline ends. Germline assignment: CDR1 MRHNA and CDR2 SNTAGT. The CDR3 is made up of 12 amino acids. The CDR3 DNA sequence: TGTGCCAGCAGGGGGGACGTGTACGAGCAGTACTTC. It codes for CASRGDVYEQYF.

As regards this clone: The same CDR3 is also encoded by other DNA sequences in this sample. The chain couples TRBV7-6 to TRBJ1-2; D may be TRBD1 (5 bases). The germline V gene has CDR1 SGHVS and CDR2 FNYEAQ. This CDR3 spans 13 amino acids. V was clipped by 1 base and J by 8 bases, with 11 bases between them. In nucleotides, the CDR3 is TGTGCCAGCAGCTTAGGGCAGGGCAACGGCTACACCTTC. Amino acids: CASSLGQGNGYTF.

In regard to this clone: This same CDR3 is encoded by further DNA sequences in the sample. The CDR3 is CASSYYRGNQPQHF. CDR3 coding DNA: TGTGCCAGCAGTTACTACCGGGGCAATCAGCCCCAGCATTTT. The chain links TRBV6-5 to TRBJ1-5; D is undetermined. Trimming took 1 base from V and 2 from J, leaving 6 bases between them. The CDR3 has 14 residues. Germline V CDR1 and CDR2: MNHEY, SVGAGI.

This chain joins TRBV28 and TRBJ2-7; D gene uncertain. The CDR3 extends over 14 amino acids. Trimming took 3 bases from V and 7 from J, leaving 16 bases between them. The V gene's germline CDR1 is MDHEN and CDR2 SYDVKM. The CDR3 nucleotides are TGTGCCAGCAGTTTCTATCAAGGAGTCTGGGAGCAGTACTTC. Translating it yields CASSFYQGVWEQYF.

The gene calls are TRBV27 and TRBJ2-3; a weak D match, TRBD1 (6 bases). The V end lost 2 bases, the J end lost 4 bases, and 16 bases lay between the germline ends. This CDR3 region has 16 residues. Germline values: CDR1 MNHEY, CDR2 SMNVEV (reference sequence). CDR3 DNA: TGTGCCAGCAGTTTAACAGGGTTGGGCGTTTCAGATACGCAGTATTTT. Translated, it gives CASSLTGLGVSDTQYF.

The gene calls are TRBV6-6 and TRBJ1-2; TRBD1 might be the D (6 bases). From germline, CDR1 is MNHNY and CDR2 SVGAGI (reference sequence). This CDR3 has 13 amino acids. Trimming pared 4 bases from V and 5 bases from J, leaving 11 bases between. CDR3 sequence reads: CASSSGTQYGYTF. In nucleotides, the CDR3 is TGTGCCAGCAGTTCGGGGACACAATATGGCTACACCTTC.

The CDR3 DNA sequence: TGTGCCAGCAGCTTGGCCAGCGTTGGGCCCGGGGAGCTGTTTTTT. Its protein product is CASSLASVGPGELFF. The V and J genes are TRBV5-4 and TRBJ2-2; D is ambiguous. The V gene lost 0 bases and the J gene lost 6 bases, with 12 bases spanning the gap. The CDR3 sequence is 15 residues long. CDR1 SGHNT and CDR2 YYREEE come from the germline V gene (reference sequence).

This clone was detected once. The chain links TRBV4-1 to TRBJ2-1, with TRBD2 matching over 8 bases. Germline values: CDR1 MGHRA, CDR2 YSYEKL. After removal of 3 bases from V and 5 bases from J, the junction contained 9 bases not matched to a gene. This CDR3 has 16 residues. The DNA of the CDR3 is TGCGCCAGCAGCCATCCTCCAGGAGCGGGAGACAATGAGCAGTTCTTC. It encodes CASSHPPGAGDNEQFF.

The genes are TRBV11-2 and TRBJ1-5, with TRBD1 matching 8 bases. This CDR3 has 17 amino acids. V lost 1 base and J lost 2; bases outside the gene matches: 7. The germline V gene encodes CDR1 SGHAT and CDR2 FQNNGV. The CDR3 sequence is CASSLGRQGYGNQPQHF. The CDR3 DNA reads as TGTGCCAGCAGCTTAGGGAGACAGGGGTATGGCAATCAGCCCCAGCATTTT.

The chain joins TRBV5-1 to TRBJ2-3; D tentatively reads TRBD1 or TRBD2 (6 bases each). Germline-derived CDR1 and CDR2 are SGHRS and YFSETQ. The V gene lost 0 bases and the J gene lost 0 bases, with 14 bases spanning the gap. The CDR3 has 17 residues. The CDR3 bases are TGCGCCAGCAGCTTGGCCGGGGGCGGGATTAGCACAGATACGCAGTATTTT. As protein: CASSLAGGGISTDTQYF.

The chain employs TRBV30 and TRBJ1-2; D not certain. Germline CDR1 is GTSNPN and CDR2 is SVGIG (reference sequence). The CDR3 has 12 residues. V was shortened by 4 bases and J by 3 bases, with 9 bases between the two germline ends. The chain's CDR3 is CAWTDLHYGYTF. The CDR3 nucleotides are TGTGCCTGGACGGACCTTCACTATGGCTACACCTTC.

The chain is built from TRBV7-9 and TRBJ1-4; 7 positions agree with TRBD1. The CDR3 covers 13 residues. Germline V gene lookup returns CDR1 SEHNR and CDR2 FQNEAQ (reference sequence). V lost 5 bases to trimming and J lost 5 bases; unmatched junction nucleotides: 2. The CDR3: CASSPTGNEKLFF. CDR3 sequence (DNA): TGTGCCAGCAGCCCGACAGGGAATGAAAAACTGTTTTTT.